This T cell receptor beta chain appears in the sequencing data of a study of T cell repertoires in cytomegalovirus infection. Overall study context: Peptides in the study included HLA-C-restricted and HLA-B-restricted CMV epitopes. Indications came from public TCR beta signatures; they pointed to CMV infection and to a matching HLA type. Broader study findings: Based on cumulative public TCR beta family frequency, carriers of CMV plus the relevant HLA were identified. There were HLA-C-restricted CMV-specific TCR beta clonotypes dominating the ex vivo response.

Via MiXCR, TCRdb re-called the reads, giving one row per CDR3 protein. This sample has approximately 390,000 distinct CDR3 sequences, with approximately 30% found just once. The V gene's germline CDR1 is SGHTA and CDR2 FQGNSA. CDR3 length: 18 amino acids. With V trimmed by 1 base and J by 3 bases, 12 bases remained unmatched. This clonotype was counted ten times or more. The antigen is unknown. This receptor was obtained from a human donor in good health (CMV status not recorded). Some clones in this sample may be carry-over from other donors' samples. Sequenced here: cultured PBMCs, sampled from culture after CMV antigen stimulation. The chain uses TRBV7-2 and TRBJ2-5; 9 bases agree with TRBD2. The CDR3 DNA reads as TGTGCCAGCAGCTTAGTAGCGTGGGGCGGGAGGGCCGAAGAGACCCAGTACTTC. Residues: CASSLVAWGGRAEETQYF.